The 21 T cell receptor beta chains below come from one sample, sequenced in a study of blood T cells in healthy people across ages. A J-beta primer mix and a sample-barcoded 5' primer were used in a second PCR of about 7 to 12 cycles. TCRdb re-called the 5' RACE reads through MiXCR, storing one row per CDR3 protein. The data hold hundreds of thousands of distinct CDR3 sequences, with around 45% observed a single time. The source material was blood. The source is a woman aged 60-75 years in good health.

V usage is TRBV25-1 and J usage is TRBJ2-5; D might be TRBD2 (6 bases). Germline assignment: CDR1 MGHDK and CDR2 SYGVNS. This CDR3 has 18 amino acids. The V and J ends lost 3 bases and 1 base respectively, with 21 bases between them. Here the CDR3 DNA reads TGTGCCAGCAGTGACTCTAGGGGAGGCAAGGGGTTCCAAGAGACCCAGTACTTC. Its translation: CASSDSRGGKGFQETQYF.

The chain joins TRBV12-3 or TRBV12-4 to TRBJ1-2, with D unresolved. The CDR3 extends over 12 amino acids. Between the trimmed V and J ends, which lost 10 bases and 7 bases, there was a span of 16 bases. The CDR3 protein is CAMSQGGLGYTF. CDR3 nucleotides: TGTGCCATGTCGCAAGGTGGACTTGGCTACACCTTC.

The V and J genes are TRBV4-3 and TRBJ2-2; TRBD1 aligns across 10 bases. Germline CDR1 and CDR2: LGHNA and YSLEER. J was trimmed by 5 bases and V by 4 bases; bases with no gene match: 7. This CDR3 region has 16 residues. The CDR3 DNA reads TGCGCCAGCAGCCCTCATTTGGGACAGGGGACCGGGGAGCTGTTTTTT. This gives the protein CASSPHLGQGTGELFF.

V and J are TRBV29-1 and TRBJ2-7; no definite D call. CDR3 length equals 12 residues. Germline-derived CDR1 and CDR2 are SQVTM and ANQGSEA. With 7 bases removed from V and 4 bases from J, the gap between germline ends came to 14 bases. The CDR3 region has the DNA TGCAGCGGCCGTCTCTCCCCGTACGAGCAGTACTTC. Encoded protein: CSGRLSPYEQYF.

This clonotype was recorded many times. The chain has TRBV3-1 and TRBJ1-2, with 8 bases matching TRBD1. Germline V gives CDR1 LGHDT, CDR2 YNNKEL (reference sequence). This CDR3 is 14 amino acids long. V gave up 1 base and J gave up 4 bases; unmatched junction bases: 2. The CDR3 loop reads CASSQGTGSYGYTF. CDR3 coding DNA: TGTGCCAGCAGCCAAGGGACAGGGTCCTATGGCTACACCTTC.

J is TRBJ2-1 and V is TRBV7-2, with TRBD2 matching 7 bases. The CDR3 is 13 amino acids. Germline loops: CDR1 SGHTA, CDR2 FQGNSA. V gave up 10 bases and J gave up 6 bases; unmatched junction bases: 9. CDR3 loop: CATSSGRGNEQFF. The CDR3 DNA follows: TGTGCCACCTCTAGCGGTCGGGGCAATGAGCAGTTCTTC.

The V and J genes are TRBV4-3 and TRBJ2-5; TRBD2 matches 8 bases. Losses at the gene ends were 3 bases for V and 11 bases for J; bases not matched to a gene: 14. The CDR3 sequence is 15 residues long. CDR1 is LGHNA, CDR2 YSLEER, per germline. The CDR3 is CASSQEAGVYNEQYF. The CDR3 DNA sequence: TGCGCCAGCAGCCAGGAAGCGGGAGTGTACAATGAGCAGTACTTC.

This clonotype was counted a few times. The chain is built from TRBV5-1 and TRBJ2-1; 7 bases line up with TRBD1. The V and J ends lost 0 bases and 2 bases, in that order; junction bases with no gene match: 5. Per germline, CDR1 SGHRS and CDR2 YFSETQ. The CDR3 is made up of 16 amino acids. In DNA form, the CDR3 reads TGCGCCAGCAGCTTGGCCGGGACAGCCGCCTACAATGAGCAGTTCTTC. It is translated as CASSLAGTAAYNEQFF.

This clonotype occurred a few times. The rearrangement joins TRBV27 to TRBJ2-5; perhaps D is TRBD1 or TRBD2 (5 bases each). V lost 8 bases and J lost 0, with 16 bases in between. The CDR3 spans 15 residues. CDR1 is MNHEY, CDR2 SMNVEV, per germline (reference sequence). The chain's CDR3 is CASLSGRWYQETQYF. The CDR3 coding sequence is TGTGCCAGCCTCTCGGGACGGTGGTACCAAGAGACCCAGTACTTC.

Details on this clonotype: One end of the junction does not line up with germline, which may come from a read error. The rearrangement joins TRBV2 to TRBJ2-7; no clear D gene. CDR1 and CDR2 from the germline V gene are SNHLY and FYNNEI. This CDR3 spans 15 amino acids. This CDR3 reads CAGSQPSSNRMEQYF. DNA for the CDR3: TGTGCCGGCAGTCAACCCTCAAGTAACCGTATGGAGCAGTACTTC.

The V and J genes are TRBV11-3 and TRBJ2-7; TRBD1 might be the D (5 bases). CDR3 size: 13 residues. Germline assignment: CDR1 SGHNT and CDR2 YENEEA. Trimming removed 2 bases from V and 3 bases from J, with 8 bases in between. The CDR3 coding sequence is TGTGCCAGCAGCTTAAGCCAGGGCTACGAGCAGTACTTC. Amino acid sequence: CASSLSQGYEQYF.

The chain employs TRBV27 and TRBJ2-1; D gene ambiguous. CDR1 MNHEY and CDR2 SMNVEV come from the germline V gene (reference sequence). V was trimmed by 7 bases and J by 4 bases, leaving 11 bases between them. CDR3 length equals 13 residues. The CDR3 here is CASNPGRYNEQFF. CDR3 nucleotides: TGTGCCAGCAATCCAGGACGGTACAATGAGCAGTTCTTC.

The chain's CDR3 is CAWGSTGKAFF. The DNA of the CDR3 is TGTGCCTGGGGATCGACAGGGAAAGCTTTCTTT. V is TRBV30 and J is TRBJ1-1; 7 bases line up with TRBD1. Germline V lookup: CDR1 GTSNPN, CDR2 SVGIG (reference sequence). J gave up 9 bases and V 5 bases, and 6 bases lay outside the gene matches. The CDR3 loop spans 11 amino acids.

The V call is TRBV27, the J call TRBJ2-7, with D hard to call. Germline V gene sequence: CDR1 MNHEY, CDR2 SMNVEV (reference sequence). V lost 6 bases, J lost 4 bases, and 10 bases lay in between. This CDR3 has 12 amino acids. In nucleotides, the CDR3 is TGTGCCAGCAGCACAGCTAATTACGAGCAGTACTTC. This sequence encodes CASSTANYEQYF.

This clonotype occurred a few times. This chain links TRBV20-1 with TRBJ1-5; 7 nucleotides agree with TRBD1. V lost 1 base, J lost 0 bases, and 15 bases stayed unmatched. This CDR3 has 19 residues. The V gene's germline CDR1 is DFQATT and CDR2 SNEGSKA (reference sequence). CDR3 protein: CSARVKLPGQLYSNQPQHF. CDR3 sequence (DNA): TGCAGTGCTAGAGTCAAATTACCGGGACAGTTGTATAGCAATCAGCCCCAGCATTTT.

The table lists this clonotype with many counts. This chain connects TRBV4-2 to TRBJ2-7; 8 nucleotides match TRBD2. The V gene's germline CDR1 is LGHNA and CDR2 YNFKEQ. The CDR3 runs 14 residues. Trimming at V came to 3 bases and at J to 4 bases, leaving 5 bases not matched to a gene. The CDR3 bases are TGTGCCAGCAGCCATCAGCGGGAGAGGTACGAGCAGTACTTC. This translates into CASSHQRERYEQYF.

This chain uses TRBV28 with TRBJ2-5; 10 bases agree with TRBD1. The CDR3 loop spans 15 amino acids. CDR1 MDHEN and CDR2 SYDVKM come from the germline V gene. V lost 3 bases to trimming and J lost 4 bases; unmatched junction nucleotides: 5. CDR3 loop: CASSLARQGAETQYF. The CDR3 DNA reads as TGTGCCAGCAGTTTGGCGAGACAGGGGGCAGAGACCCAGTACTTC.

This chain uses TRBV27 with TRBJ2-3, with D hard to call. This CDR3 is 14 amino acids long. With 0 bases removed from V and 4 bases from J, the gap between germline ends came to 8 bases. Germline loops: CDR1 MNHEY, CDR2 SMNVEV (reference sequence). CDR3 DNA sequence: TGTGCCAGCAGTTTATCGGAGATCTCAGATACGCAGTATTTT. Residues: CASSLSEISDTQYF.

The chain couples TRBV24-1 to TRBJ1-4; D is unresolved. Deletions cut 0 bases from V and 0 bases from J, with 16 bases between. Per the germline V gene, CDR1 is KGHDR and CDR2 is SFDVKD. The CDR3 loop spans 19 amino acids. DNA of the CDR3: TGTGCCACCAGTGATTTGCTTGCACAGACCTATGCAACTAATGAAAAACTGTTTTTT. It codes for CATSDLLAQTYATNEKLFF.

The chain recombines TRBV2 with TRBJ2-5; D uncertain. Germline assignment: CDR1 SNHLY and CDR2 FYNNEI. V gave up 6 bases and J gave up 5 bases, with 7 bases separating them. The CDR3 loop spans 11 amino acids. In nucleotides, the CDR3 is TGTGCCAGCAGGGTGAGGGAGACCCAGTACTTC. This sequence encodes CASRVRETQYF.

The V gene is TRBV10-3, the J gene TRBJ1-6; 7 bases match TRBD1. This CDR3 has 16 amino acids. Germline V CDR1 and CDR2: ENHRY, SYGVKD. J gave up 0 bases and V 6 bases, and 5 bases lay outside the gene matches. The chain's CDR3 is CAIRRQGSSYNSPLHF. In DNA form, the CDR3 reads TGTGCCATCAGGCGACAGGGTAGCTCCTATAATTCACCCCTCCACTTT.